This entry lists 30 T cell receptor beta chains sequenced from one sample in a study of CD8+CD57+ T cells in acquired aplastic anemia. Profiling of TCR beta VDJ combinations and CDR3 sequences used genomic DNA as template. TCRdb processed the reads anew with MiXCR; each CDR3 protein has one entry. The data contain approximately 180,000 distinct CDR3 sequences, less than 60% of them singletons. In patients chosen for sequencing, flow cytometry had shown CD8+CD57+ cell expansion. Sequencing input: sorted CD4+, CD8+, or CD8+CD57+ T cells (not recorded which) from PBMCs. These receptors all stem from a human donor with aplastic anemia.

The chain links TRBV30 to TRBJ1-2; TRBD1 might be the D (5 bases). V lost 2 bases and J 0 bases, leaving 10 bases between the germline ends. The CDR3 extends over 14 amino acids. Per the germline V gene, CDR1 is GTSNPN and CDR2 is SVGIG (reference sequence). The CDR3, as DNA: TGTGCCTGGAGTTCAGGGAAAGCTAACTATGGCTACACCTTC. Encoded protein: CAWSSGKANYGYTF. Full variable domain (rest looked up from reference TRBV30 and TRBJ1-2): SQTIHQWPATLVQPVGSPLSLECTVEGTSNPNLYWYRQAAGRGLQLLFYSVGIGQISSEVPQNLSASRPQDRQFILSSKKLLLSDSGFYLCAWSSGKANYGYTFGSGTRLTVV.

This clonotype has more than one count but fewer than ten. V is TRBV10-3 and J is TRBJ2-3, with 9 bases matching TRBD2. In germline, CDR1 is ENHRY, CDR2 SYGVKD. The junction had 13 bases not matched to a gene; V was cut back by 3 bases and J by 6 bases. The CDR3 has 17 amino acids. For the CDR3, the DNA is TGTGCCATCAGTGAAACCCTGTCTAGCGGGGCGAGGGATACGCAGTATTTT. Amino acids: CAISETLSSGARDTQYF.

This clonotype was counted a few times. The chain uses TRBV12-3 or TRBV12-4 and TRBJ2-3; 8 bases fit TRBD2. This CDR3 has 17 residues. V was pared by 6 bases and J by 3 bases, with 14 bases of the junction left unmatched. The CDR3 DNA follows: TGTGCCAGCAGCTCCTTCGGGGGGGCGGGAAAAACAGATACGCAGTATTTT. This translates into CASSSFGGAGKTDTQYF.

V usage is TRBV12-3 or TRBV12-4 and J usage is TRBJ2-2; 9 positions match TRBD2. The V gene end was trimmed by 3 bases and the J gene end by 7 bases; junction bases not matched to a gene: 9. The CDR3 sequence is 16 residues long. This CDR3 reads CASSFGAGGLSGELFF. The CDR3 region has the DNA TGTGCCAGCAGTTTTGGGGCGGGGGGGCTTAGCGGGGAGCTGTTTTTT.

Points on this clonotype: A much bigger clone sits one base away, suggesting this may be a read error. V gene TRBV6-1 combines with J gene TRBJ1-2, with 7 bases aligning to TRBD1. The CDR3 sequence is 17 residues long. Germline lookup yields CDR1 MNHNS and CDR2 SASEGT. The V and J ends lost 5 bases and 0 bases, in that order; junction bases with no gene match: 12. The CDR3: CASSHVQGVVANYGYTF. CDR3 in DNA: TGTGCCAGCAGTCATGTGCAGGGGGTGGTTGCTAACTATGGCTACACCTTC.

This clonotype was picked up many times. The chain has TRBV3-1 and TRBJ1-1; D not certain. Germline V gene lookup returns CDR1 LGHDT and CDR2 YNNKEL (reference sequence). This CDR3 has 13 residues. Deletions cut 1 base from V and 6 bases from J, with 9 bases between. CDR3 bases: TGTGCCAGCAGCCAAGTCGGTAACGCTGAAGCTTTCTTT. Translated: CASSQVGNAEAFF.

This clonotype was recorded at least ten times. V and J are TRBV5-1 and TRBJ2-2; possibly TRBD1 or TRBD2 for D (5 bases each). This CDR3 is 15 amino acids long. The germline V and J ends were trimmed by 7 bases and 7 bases, with 20 bases remaining between them. Germline CDR1 reads SGHRS; CDR2 reads YFSETQ. Here the CDR3 DNA reads TGCGCCAGCGGTGCCGGGACGTTCACTCTCGGGGAGCTGTTTTTT. It translates to CASGAGTFTLGELFF.

This clonotype was counted a few times. The J gene is TRBJ2-1, the V gene TRBV25-1; D possibly matches TRBD1 or TRBD2 (5 bases each). Trimming cost V 1 base and J 0 bases, with 7 bases left between them. The CDR3 length is 15 residues. Germline V gene lookup returns CDR1 MGHDK and CDR2 SYGVNS. The CDR3 nucleotides read TGTGCCAGCAGTGAATCAGGGAGCTCCTACAATGAGCAGTTCTTC. Its translation: CASSESGSSYNEQFF.

This clonotype was seen just once. Its ends do not fully match the called genes, so a read error is possible. The chain links TRBV12-3 or TRBV12-4 to TRBJ2-1, with unresolved D. The CDR3 extends over 12 amino acids. Written as DNA, the CDR3 is TGTGCCAGCAGTTCTATGGCCCATGAGCAGTCCTTC. The encoded protein is CASSSMAHEQSF.

This chain joins TRBV2 and TRBJ1-1; TRBD1 matches at 8 bases. Germline lookup yields CDR1 SNHLY and CDR2 FYNNEI. V shed 1 base, J shed 4 bases, and the junction held 8 bases outside the gene matches. The CDR3 runs 16 residues. Written as DNA, the CDR3 is TGTGCCAGCAGTGAAGTCCAGACAGGGGTGAGCACTGAAGCTTTCTTT. Encoded protein: CASSEVQTGVSTEAFF.

The rearrangement joins TRBV11-2 to TRBJ2-1, with D unclear. Germline lookup yields CDR1 SGHAT and CDR2 FQNNGV. The CDR3 has 15 amino acids. V shed 5 bases and J shed 4 bases, with 15 bases lying between them. The CDR3 DNA follows: TGTGCCAGCAGCGTAGGTTTGGATGAATACAATGAGCAGTTCTTC. Residues: CASSVGLDEYNEQFF.

This clonotype came up many times. The chain carries TRBV6-1 and TRBJ2-6; D remains ambiguous. The CDR3 has 15 residues. Trimming left V 6 bases short and J 0 bases short, with 9 bases between. Germline lookup yields CDR1 MNHNS and CDR2 SASEGT. CDR3 DNA: TGTGCCAGCAGCCCCAGGATCTCTGGGGCCAACGTCCTGACTTTC. It specifies CASSPRISGANVLTF.

This clonotype was counted ten times or more. The V gene is TRBV6-1, the J gene TRBJ1-6, with D hard to call. Trimming pared 6 bases from V and 1 base from J, leaving 1 base between. The germline gives CDR1 MNHNS, CDR2 SASEGT. The CDR3 totals 12 residues. The CDR3 bases are TGTGCCAGCAGGTCCTATAATTCACCCCTCCACTTT. It specifies CASRSYNSPLHF.

This chain connects TRBV10-3 to TRBJ2-3; D is possibly TRBD1 (5 bases). V was pared by 8 bases and J by 5 bases, with 14 bases between. CDR3 length: 13 residues. Germline V CDR1 and CDR2: ENHRY, SYGVKD. CDR3 bases: TGTGCCATCTCAATAGGGGATCGAGATACGCAGTATTTT. Amino acids: CAISIGDRDTQYF.

The chain uses TRBV19 and TRBJ2-7, with 9 bases aligning to TRBD2. Germline V gene sequence: CDR1 LNHDA, CDR2 SQIVND (reference sequence). The trim removed 7 bases at V and 0 bases at J, leaving 7 bases unmatched. CDR3 length equals 15 residues. This chain's CDR3 is CASTSSGESSYEQYF. DNA for the CDR3: TGTGCCAGTACCTCTAGCGGGGAAAGCTCCTACGAGCAGTACTTC. Full variable domain (rest looked up from reference TRBV19 and TRBJ2-7): DGGITQSPKYLFRKEGQNVTLSCEQNLNHDAMYWYRQDPGQGLRLIYYSQIVNDFQKGDIAEGYSVSREKKESFPLTVTSAQKNPTAFYLCASTSSGESSYEQYFGPGTRLTVT.

This clonotype was recorded at least ten times. The rearrangement joins TRBV9 to TRBJ2-3; tentative D call: TRBD1 (7 bases). Germline-derived CDR1 and CDR2 are SGDLS and YYNGEE. V lost 4 bases to trimming and J lost 1 base, with 13 bases between them. The CDR3 is made up of 15 amino acids. The CDR3 loop is CASSPGGIRTDTQYF. Here the CDR3 DNA reads TGTGCCAGCAGCCCAGGGGGGATCCGCACAGATACGCAGTATTTT.

This clonotype was counted ten times or more. V usage is TRBV18 and J usage is TRBJ2-1; D gene ambiguous. Looked up from germline, CDR1 is KGHSH and CDR2 is LQKENI. This CDR3 region has 13 residues. V dropped 3 bases and J dropped 9 bases, with 12 bases sitting between them. The CDR3 nucleotides read TGTGCCAGCTCACCCCGTGATTCGGGTGAGCAGTTCTTC. Translated: CASSPRDSGEQFF. The full variable domain, rest sourced from reference TRBV18 and TRBJ2-1, is NAGVMQNPRHLVRRRGQEARLRCSPMKGHSHVYWYRQLPEEGLKFMVYLQKENIIDESGMPKERFSAEFPKEGPSILRIQQVVRGDSAAYFCASSPRDSGEQFFGPGTRLTVL.

The chain employs TRBV5-5 and TRBJ2-5, with D uncertain. The germline V gene encodes CDR1 SGHKS and CDR2 YYEKEE (reference sequence). Trimming stripped 0 bases from V and 7 bases from J, with 13 bases between. This CDR3 is 14 amino acids long. The CDR3 here is CASSLAALVGTQYF. In DNA form, the CDR3 reads TGTGCCAGCAGCTTGGCCGCGCTGGTGGGGACCCAGTACTTC.

There are many counts of this clonotype. The gene calls are TRBV2 and TRBJ2-5; D might be TRBD2 (5 bases). The CDR3 has 13 amino acids. Germline-derived CDR1 and CDR2 are SNHLY and FYNNEI. Trimming cost V 8 bases and J 2 bases, with 12 bases left between them. Here the CDR3 DNA reads TGTGCCAGCGCGAGGGAGAGGCAAGAGACCCAGTACTTC. Its protein is CASARERQETQYF.

This clonotype was observed at least ten times. The V call is TRBV7-2, the J call TRBJ2-6, with 9 positions matching TRBD1. Trimming removed 0 bases from V and 3 bases from J; junction bases left unmatched: 9. CDR3 length: 19 residues. CDR1 and CDR2 from the germline V gene are SGHTA and FQGNSA. CDR3 DNA: TGTGCCAGCAGCTTAGCCCTTGGGACAGGGTATTTTGGGGCCAACGTCCTGACTTTC. This translates into CASSLALGTGYFGANVLTF.

This clonotype occurred many times. The chain employs TRBV20-1 and TRBJ2-7, with 10 positions matching TRBD1. The germline CDR1 and CDR2 sequences are DFQATT and SNEGSKA (reference sequence). The V gene end was trimmed by 5 bases and the J gene end by 6 bases; junction bases not matched to a gene: 16. The CDR3 spans 16 residues. The CDR3 bases are TGCAGTGCTGGTATCCAAACCGGGACAGGGGTGTCCGAGCAGTACTTC. Translation: CSAGIQTGTGVSEQYF.

This clonotype was detected a few times. The chain links TRBV20-1 to TRBJ2-7, with D uncertain. In germline, CDR1 is DFQATT, CDR2 SNEGSKA (reference sequence). This CDR3 spans 12 amino acids. The V and J ends lost 5 bases and 2 bases respectively, with 10 bases between them. CDR3 in amino acids: CSARSGTYEQYF. In DNA, the CDR3 is TGCAGTGCTCGCAGTGGGACCTACGAGCAGTACTTC.

This clonotype was counted many times. The V gene is TRBV4-1, the J gene TRBJ1-4; D is ambiguous. Germline V gene sequence: CDR1 MGHRA, CDR2 YSYEKL. The length of the CDR3 is 16 residues. V shed 1 base and J shed 0 bases, with 9 bases lying between them. The chain's CDR3 is CASSQGERTTNEKLFF. CDR3 DNA sequence: TGCGCCAGCAGCCAAGGGGAGAGGACAACTAATGAAAAACTGTTTTTT.

This clonotype showed up many times. V gene TRBV7-2 combines with J gene TRBJ2-1, with D hard to call. Germline lookup yields CDR1 SGHTA and CDR2 FQGNSA. The CDR3 consists of 12 residues. Between the trimmed V and J ends, which lost 6 bases and 5 bases, there was a span of 8 bases. The CDR3 here is CASSRPDNEQFF. CDR3 DNA: TGTGCCAGCAGTCGGCCGGACAATGAGCAGTTCTTC.

V is TRBV20-1 and J is TRBJ2-1; 8 bases line up with TRBD2. CDR3 size: 14 residues. The V and J ends lost 4 bases and 7 bases, in that order; junction bases with no gene match: 9. Germline V lookup: CDR1 DFQATT, CDR2 SNEGSKA (reference sequence). The CDR3 nucleotides are TGCAGTGCTAAATCGGGGGGGCCTGGGAATGAGCAGTTCTTC. Its translation is CSAKSGGPGNEQFF.

The rearrangement joins TRBV10-3 to TRBJ1-5, with 7 positions matching TRBD1. The CDR3 is 16 residues long. Trimming at V came to 4 bases and at J to 3 bases, leaving 9 bases not matched to a gene. The germline CDR1 and CDR2 sequences are ENHRY and SYGVKD. The CDR3 DNA is TGTGCCATCAGTGCCGAAAGGGACAGCCACAATCAGCCCCAGCATTTT. Its protein product is CAISAERDSHNQPQHF.

Notes on this clonotype: At one boundary the junction diverges from the germline segment, which might be a read error. The V and J genes are TRBV7-8 and TRBJ2-2; possible D gene TRBD2, 6 bases. The CDR3 runs 15 residues. Looked up from germline, CDR1 is SGHVS and CDR2 is FQNEAQ. The CDR3 loop is CASSLRGGGTGELVF. Written as DNA, the CDR3 is TGTGCCAGCAGCTTAAGAGGTGGTGGGACTGGGGAGCTGGTTTTT.

The chain links TRBV25-1 to TRBJ1-2; D unclear. The V end lost 4 bases, the J end lost 7 bases, and 7 bases lay between the germline ends. Germline V CDR1 and CDR2: MGHDK, SYGVNS. This CDR3 has 11 amino acids. CDR3 DNA sequence: TGTGCCAGCAGTGTCGACGGTGGCTACACCTTC. It is translated as CASSVDGGYTF.

DNA for the CDR3: TGTGCCAGCAGCGTAGCTGGAGGGACTAGTACTGAGCAGTTCTTC. Translation: CASSVAGGTSTEQFF. The gene calls are TRBV2 and TRBJ2-1, with 8 bases identical to TRBD2. Germline values: CDR1 SNHLY, CDR2 FYNNEI. With 6 bases clipped from V and 9 bases from J, the junction kept 13 bases outside the gene matches. The CDR3 has 15 amino acids.

This clonotype was detected a few times. The rearrangement uses TRBV2 and TRBJ2-3, with D unclear. Germline V gene data show CDR1 as SNHLY and CDR2 as FYNNEI. The CDR3 is made up of 16 amino acids. Trimming stripped 0 bases from V and 2 bases from J, with 12 bases between. Here the CDR3 reads CASSEAVPFYTDTQYF. In nucleotides, the CDR3 is TGTGCCAGCAGTGAAGCAGTCCCATTTTACACAGATACGCAGTATTTT.